Listed below are T cell receptor beta chains from one sample, sequenced in a study of T cells in Graves' hyperthyroidism and ophthalmopathy. From the multiplex PCR reads, TCRdb called clonotypes with MiXCR, one entry per CDR3 protein. In the table there are about 840,000 distinct CDR3 sequences, 35% to 40% of which are singletons. The material sequenced was blood. The receptor source for this set is a man younger than 30 with Graves' hyperthyroidism. CDR3s include the opening cysteine and the closing phenylalanine or tryptophan. The order of the fields is CDR3 length, D gene, J gene, clone size, V gene, CDR3 protein, CDR3 DNA. A D gene is named only where the DNA matches it firmly. Not every row has a clone size; where given, it reads once, few, many or a size class.

len: 13
d_gene: .
j_gene: TRBJ2-7
abundance: .
v_gene: TRBV13
CDR3aa: CASSLRTAVEQYF
CDR3nt: TGTGCCAGCAGCTTAAGAACAGCGGTGGAGCAGTACTTC

len: 16
d_gene: TRBD2
j_gene: TRBJ2-5
abundance: many
v_gene: TRBV10-3
CDR3aa: CAISESRLAGGETQYF
CDR3nt: TGTGCCATCAGTGAGTCGCGACTAGCGGGGGGAGAGACCCAGTACTTC

len: 17
d_gene: .
j_gene: TRBJ2-2
abundance: few
v_gene: TRBV7-9
CDR3aa: CASSLPPDYPHTGELFF
CDR3nt: TGTGCCAGCAGCTTGCCCCCGGATTACCCTCACACCGGGGAGCTGTTTTTT

len: 15
d_gene: .
j_gene: TRBJ1-4
abundance: .
v_gene: TRBV7-8
CDR3aa: CASSLQGSHNEKLFF
CDR3nt: TGTGCCAGCAGCTTACAGGGGAGTCATAATGAAAAACTGTTTTTT

len: 12
d_gene: .
j_gene: TRBJ2-2
abundance: few
v_gene: TRBV10-3
CDR3aa: CAISESNGELFF
CDR3nt: TGTGCCATCAGTGAGTCAAACGGGGAGCTGTTTTTT

len: 17
d_gene: TRBD1
j_gene: TRBJ1-6
abundance: many
v_gene: TRBV7-2
CDR3aa: CASSLVPTGWDNSPLHF
CDR3nt: TGTGCCAGCAGCTTAGTACCGACAGGGTGGGATAATTCACCCCTCCACTTT

len: 14
d_gene: TRBD2
j_gene: TRBJ2-7
abundance: .
v_gene: TRBV7-6
CDR3aa: CASSALAGHLKQYF
CDR3nt: TGTGCCAGCAGCGCCCTAGCGGGCCATCTTAAGCAGTACTTC

len: 13
d_gene: .
j_gene: TRBJ2-5
abundance: .
v_gene: TRBV29-1
CDR3aa: CSVGRKLTDTQYF
CDR3nt: TGCAGCGTTGGCCGGAAGCTCACAGATACGCAGTACTTC

len: 11
d_gene: .
j_gene: TRBJ2-5
abundance: many
v_gene: TRBV7-8
CDR3aa: CASSYGRAQYF
CDR3nt: TGTGCCAGCAGCTACGGGCGGGCCCAGTACTTC

len: 13
d_gene: .
j_gene: TRBJ1-1
abundance: many
v_gene: TRBV15
CDR3aa: CATSRDANTEAFF
CDR3nt: TGTGCCACCAGCCGGGACGCGAACACTGAAGCTTTCTTT

len: 13
d_gene: .
j_gene: TRBJ2-7
abundance: .
v_gene: TRBV20-1
CDR3aa: CSARDLLGYEQYF
CDR3nt: TGCAGTGCTAGAGATCTGCTGGGCTACGAGCAGTACTTC

len: 14
d_gene: .
j_gene: TRBJ2-7
abundance: once
v_gene: TRBV15
CDR3aa: CATSRKQGTYEQYF
CDR3nt: TGTGCCACCAGCAGGAAGCAGGGGACCTACGAGCAGTACTTC

len: 17
d_gene: TRBD1
j_gene: TRBJ2-5
abundance: many
v_gene: TRBV7-9
CDR3aa: CASSLLSGTGAVETQYF
CDR3nt: TGTGCCAGCAGCTTACTCTCCGGGACAGGGGCTGTGGAGACCCAGTACTTC

len: 17
d_gene: TRBD1
j_gene: TRBJ2-7
abundance: .
v_gene: TRBV25-1
CDR3aa: CASSARRTGLLSYEQYF
CDR3nt: TGTGCCAGCAGTGCTAGGCGGACAGGGCTGCTTTCCTACGAGCAGTACTTC

len: 16
d_gene: TRBD1
j_gene: TRBJ2-2
abundance: many
v_gene: TRBV15
CDR3aa: CATSNRDSRPDGELFF
CDR3nt: TGTGCCACCAGCAACCGGGACAGTCGGCCAGACGGGGAGCTGTTTTTT

len: 14
d_gene: .
j_gene: TRBJ2-7
abundance: many
v_gene: TRBV7-2
CDR3aa: CASSLGPGSYEQYF
CDR3nt: TGTGCCAGCAGCTTGGGCCCGGGGTCTTACGAGCAGTACTTC

len: 11
d_gene: .
j_gene: TRBJ1-2
abundance: .
v_gene: TRBV7-9
CDR3aa: CASSHQAGYTF
CDR3nt: TGTGCCAGCAGCCACCAGGCCGGCTACACCTTC

len: 16
d_gene: .
j_gene: TRBJ2-2
abundance: few
v_gene: TRBV10-3
CDR3aa: CASSEFRGRNTGELFF
CDR3nt: TGTGCCAGCAGTGAATTCCGGGGGCGCAACACCGGGGAGCTGTTTTTT

len: 15
d_gene: TRBD1
j_gene: TRBJ2-7
abundance: .
v_gene: TRBV12-3/TRBV12-4
CDR3aa: CASSSFKGTDYEQYF
CDR3nt: TGTGCCAGCAGTTCATTCAAAGGGACAGACTACGAGCAGTACTTC

len: 17
d_gene: TRBD2
j_gene: TRBJ2-5
abundance: once
v_gene: TRBV20-1
CDR3aa: CSARSVAGGPRGETQYF
CDR3nt: TGCAGTGCTCGGAGCGTTGCGGGGGGGCCTCGAGGAGAGACCCAGTACTTC

len: 15
d_gene: TRBD1
j_gene: TRBJ1-4
abundance: many
v_gene: TRBV7-9
CDR3aa: CASSFFAGGVGKLFF
CDR3nt: TGTGCCAGCAGCTTTTTCGCAGGGGGCGTAGGAAAACTGTTTTTT

len: 16
d_gene: TRBD1
j_gene: TRBJ1-5
abundance: once
v_gene: TRBV2
CDR3aa: CASSDEGQWGNQPQHF
CDR3nt: TGTGCCAGCAGTGATGAGGGACAGTGGGGCAATCAGCCCCAGCATTTT

len: 18
d_gene: .
j_gene: TRBJ2-7
abundance: .
v_gene: TRBV11-3
CDR3aa: CASSLDPARATSSNEQYF
CDR3nt: TGTGCCAGCAGCTTAGACCCCGCGCGGGCAACCAGCTCCAACGAGCAGTACTTC

len: 14
d_gene: .
j_gene: TRBJ1-2
abundance: .
v_gene: TRBV2
CDR3aa: CASSPNDPNYGYTF
CDR3nt: TGTGCCAGCAGTCCGAATGACCCTAACTATGGCTACACCTTC

len: 17
d_gene: TRBD1
j_gene: TRBJ1-5
abundance: .
v_gene: TRBV19
CDR3aa: CASMAGQGLYSNQPQHF
CDR3nt: TGTGCCAGTATGGCGGGACAGGGCCTTTATAGCAATCAGCCCCAGCATTTT

len: 15
d_gene: .
j_gene: TRBJ1-1
abundance: many
v_gene: TRBV15
CDR3aa: CATSRETVDGTEAFF
CDR3nt: TGTGCCACCAGCAGGGAAACAGTGGATGGCACTGAAGCTTTCTTT

len: 18
d_gene: TRBD2
j_gene: TRBJ2-5
abundance: .
v_gene: TRBV10-3
CDR3aa: CASRIGVAGGPVRETQYF
CDR3nt: TGTGCCAGCAGGATAGGAGTAGCGGGAGGGCCAGTAAGAGAGACCCAGTACTTC

len: 15
d_gene: .
j_gene: TRBJ1-4
abundance: .
v_gene: TRBV4-3
CDR3aa: CASSQDFDFNEKLFF
CDR3nt: TGCGCCAGCAGCCAAGATTTCGACTTCAATGAAAAACTGTTTTTT

len: 15
d_gene: .
j_gene: TRBJ2-6
abundance: .
v_gene: TRBV5-5
CDR3aa: CASSADLSGANVLTF
CDR3nt: TGTGCCAGCAGCGCGGATCTCTCTGGGGCCAACGTCCTGACTTTC

len: 14
d_gene: TRBD2
j_gene: TRBJ2-2
abundance: few
v_gene: TRBV5-1
CDR3aa: CASRRGDDTGELFF
CDR3nt: TGCGCCAGCAGGCGGGGGGACGACACCGGGGAGCTGTTTTTT

len: 13
d_gene: .
j_gene: TRBJ1-2
abundance: many
v_gene: TRBV12-3/TRBV12-4
CDR3aa: CASSFGGDYGYTF
CDR3nt: TGTGCCAGCAGTTTTGGGGGTGACTATGGCTACACCTTC

len: 13
d_gene: .
j_gene: TRBJ2-7
abundance: .
v_gene: TRBV2
CDR3aa: CASSLSWTVEQYF
CDR3nt: TGTGCCAGCAGCTTATCTTGGACAGTTGAGCAGTACTTC

len: 14
d_gene: TRBD1
j_gene: TRBJ2-7
abundance: many
v_gene: TRBV10-3
CDR3aa: CAISETGTGDEQYF
CDR3nt: TGTGCCATCAGTGAGACCGGGACAGGGGATGAGCAGTACTTC

len: 15
d_gene: .
j_gene: TRBJ2-5
abundance: few
v_gene: TRBV5-6
CDR3aa: CASSFPGNGEETQYF
CDR3nt: TGTGCCAGCAGCTTTCCTGGAAACGGGGAAGAGACCCAGTACTTC

len: 13
d_gene: .
j_gene: TRBJ2-7
abundance: few
v_gene: TRBV7-2
CDR3aa: CASSPDVGLEQYF
CDR3nt: TGTGCCAGCAGCCCGGACGTAGGACTCGAGCAGTACTTC

len: 15
d_gene: .
j_gene: TRBJ2-7
abundance: .
v_gene: TRBV5-1
CDR3aa: CASSLGLPGSYEQYF
CDR3nt: TGCGCCAGCAGCTTGGGTTTGCCAGGATCCTACGAGCAGTACTTC

len: 17
d_gene: TRBD1
j_gene: TRBJ2-5
abundance: .
v_gene: TRBV7-2
CDR3aa: CASSLFPGQGPQETQYF
CDR3nt: TGTGCCAGCAGCTTATTCCCGGGACAGGGCCCCCAAGAGACCCAGTACTTC

len: 16
d_gene: TRBD2
j_gene: TRBJ2-7
abundance: .
v_gene: TRBV2
CDR3aa: CASSGVLAGDPYEQYF
CDR3nt: TGTGCCAGCAGTGGGGTCCTAGCGGGGGACCCCTACGAGCAGTACTTC

len: 17
d_gene: .
j_gene: TRBJ2-6
abundance: .
v_gene: TRBV7-9
CDR3aa: CASSYRIGAGGANVLTF
CDR3nt: TGTGCCAGCAGCTACCGGATAGGGGCGGGAGGGGCCAACGTCCTGACTTTC

len: 14
d_gene: TRBD1
j_gene: TRBJ1-1
abundance: once
v_gene: TRBV7-9
CDR3aa: CASSPLEGGQRAFF
CDR3nt: TGCGCCAGCAGCCCTCTAGAAGGGGGCCAGAGAGCTTTCTTT

len: 12
d_gene: .
j_gene: TRBJ1-1
abundance: many
v_gene: TRBV10-2
CDR3aa: CASSDDGFEAFF
CDR3nt: TGCGCCAGCAGTGATGACGGATTTGAAGCTTTCTTT

len: 13
d_gene: .
j_gene: TRBJ2-5
abundance: few
v_gene: TRBV12-3/TRBV12-4
CDR3aa: CASMRLEVETQYF
CDR3nt: TGTGCCAGTATGAGGCTAGAGGTGGAGACCCAGTACTTC

len: 15
d_gene: TRBD1
j_gene: TRBJ2-7
abundance: few
v_gene: TRBV19
CDR3aa: CASSISQGESYEQYF
CDR3nt: TGTGCCAGTAGTATTTCGCAGGGGGAATCCTACGAGCAGTACTTC

len: 14
d_gene: .
j_gene: TRBJ1-6
abundance: many
v_gene: TRBV7-9
CDR3aa: CASSLERGESPLHF
CDR3nt: TGTGCCAGCAGCTTAGAACGCGGGGAATCACCCCTCCACTTT

len: 14
d_gene: .
j_gene: TRBJ1-5
abundance: .
v_gene: TRBV15
CDR3aa: CATSRQGPGQPQHF
CDR3nt: TGTGCCACCAGCAGACAGGGGCCAGGTCAGCCCCAGCATTTT

len: 13
d_gene: .
j_gene: TRBJ1-3
abundance: .
v_gene: TRBV6-5
CDR3aa: CASSQITGNTIYF
CDR3nt: TGTGCCAGCAGCCAAATCACGGGAAACACCATATATTTT